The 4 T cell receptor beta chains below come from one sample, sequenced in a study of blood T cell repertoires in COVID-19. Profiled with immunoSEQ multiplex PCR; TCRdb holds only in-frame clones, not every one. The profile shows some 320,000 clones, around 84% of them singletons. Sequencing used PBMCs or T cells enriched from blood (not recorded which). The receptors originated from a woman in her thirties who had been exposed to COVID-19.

CDR3 sequence (DNA): TGTGCCAGTAGTACTCAAGTTGGACTAGGGCTTGAGCAGTTCTTC. This encodes CASSTQVGLGLEQFF. The chain uses TRBV19 and TRBJ2-1; 7 bases are a match to TRBD2. V lost 4 bases and J lost 9; bases outside the gene matches: 12. Germline CDR1 and CDR2: LNHDA and SQIVND (reference sequence). CDR3 length: 15 residues.

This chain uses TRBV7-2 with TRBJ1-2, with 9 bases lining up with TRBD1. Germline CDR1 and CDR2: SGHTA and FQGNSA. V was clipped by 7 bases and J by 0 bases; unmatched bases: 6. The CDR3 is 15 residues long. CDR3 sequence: CASNSQGAPNYGYTF. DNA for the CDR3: TGTGCCAGCAACTCACAGGGGGCCCCTAACTATGGCTACACCTTC.

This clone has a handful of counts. The CDR3 here is CAGGTGMSGYTF. The CDR3, as DNA: TGTGCCGGCGGGACAGGTATGAGTGGCTACACCTTC. The chain has TRBV19 and TRBJ1-2, with 8 bases fitting TRBD1. V shed 11 bases and J 7 bases; nucleotides not matched to a gene: 9. This CDR3 has 12 amino acids. Per germline, CDR1 LNHDA and CDR2 SQIVND (reference sequence).

The CDR3 protein is CASSQGVGGLGGRSYEQYF. The CDR3 nucleotides are TGTGCCAGCAGCCAAGGCGTTGGTGGGTTAGGCGGGAGGTCCTACGAGCAGTACTTC. This rearrangement joins TRBV3-1 (or the pseudogene TRBV3-2) to TRBJ2-7; 8 bases map to TRBD2. Trimming took 1 base from V and 1 from J; bases not matched to a gene: 15. Germline V CDR1 and CDR2: LGHDT, YNNKEL (reference sequence). The CDR3 has 19 residues.